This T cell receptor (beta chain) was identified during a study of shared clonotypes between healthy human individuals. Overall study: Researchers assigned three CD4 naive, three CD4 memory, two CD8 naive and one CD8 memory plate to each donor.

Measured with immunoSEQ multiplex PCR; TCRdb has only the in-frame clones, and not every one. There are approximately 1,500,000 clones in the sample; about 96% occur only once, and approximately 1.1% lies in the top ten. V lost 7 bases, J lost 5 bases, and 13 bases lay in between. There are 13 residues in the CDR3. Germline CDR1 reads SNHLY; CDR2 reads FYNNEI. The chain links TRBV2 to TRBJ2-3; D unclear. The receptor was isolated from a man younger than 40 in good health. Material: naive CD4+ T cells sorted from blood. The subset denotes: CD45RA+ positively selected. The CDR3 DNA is TGTGCCAGCACTCTAGGGCGAGGAGATACGCAGTATTTT. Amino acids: CASTLGRGDTQYF.